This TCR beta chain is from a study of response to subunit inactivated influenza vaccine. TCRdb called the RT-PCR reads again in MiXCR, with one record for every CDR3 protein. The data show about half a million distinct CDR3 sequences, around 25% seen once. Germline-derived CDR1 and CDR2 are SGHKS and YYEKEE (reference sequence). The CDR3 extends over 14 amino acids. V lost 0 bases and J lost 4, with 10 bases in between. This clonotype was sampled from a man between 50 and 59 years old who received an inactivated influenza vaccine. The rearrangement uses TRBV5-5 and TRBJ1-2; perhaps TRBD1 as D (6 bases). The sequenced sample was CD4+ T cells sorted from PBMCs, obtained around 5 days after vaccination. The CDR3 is CASSLGQELYGYTF. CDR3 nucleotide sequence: TGTGCCAGCAGCTTGGGACAGGAACTCTATGGCTACACCTTC.